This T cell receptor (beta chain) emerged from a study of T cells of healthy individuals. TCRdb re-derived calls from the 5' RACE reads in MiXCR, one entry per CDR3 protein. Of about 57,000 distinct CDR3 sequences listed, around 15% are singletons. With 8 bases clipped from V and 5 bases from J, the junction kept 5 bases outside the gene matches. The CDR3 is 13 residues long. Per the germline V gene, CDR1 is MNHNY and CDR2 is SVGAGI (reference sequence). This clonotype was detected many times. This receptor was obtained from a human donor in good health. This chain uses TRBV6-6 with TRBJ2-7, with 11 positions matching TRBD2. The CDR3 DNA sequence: TGTGCCAGCGAACTAGCGGGAGACAACGAGCAGTACTTC. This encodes CASELAGDNEQYF.